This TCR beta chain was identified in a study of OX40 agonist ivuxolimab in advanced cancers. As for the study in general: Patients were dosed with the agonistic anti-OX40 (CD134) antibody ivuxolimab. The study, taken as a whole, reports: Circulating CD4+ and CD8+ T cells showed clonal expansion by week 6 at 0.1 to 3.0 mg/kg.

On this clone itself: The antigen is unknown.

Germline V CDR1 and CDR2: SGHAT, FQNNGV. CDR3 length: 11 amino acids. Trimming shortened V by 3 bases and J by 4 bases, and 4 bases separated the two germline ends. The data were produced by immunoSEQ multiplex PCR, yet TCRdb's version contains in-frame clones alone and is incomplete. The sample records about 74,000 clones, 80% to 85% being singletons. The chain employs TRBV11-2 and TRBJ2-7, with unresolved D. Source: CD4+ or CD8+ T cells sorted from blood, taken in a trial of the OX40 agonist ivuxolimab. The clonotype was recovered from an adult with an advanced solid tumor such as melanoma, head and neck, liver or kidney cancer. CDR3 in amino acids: CASSFHYEQYF. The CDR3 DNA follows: TGTGCCAGCAGCTTCCATTACGAGCAGTACTTC.